This TCR beta chain comes out of a study of blood T cells in healthy people across ages. For the second PCR, which ran for roughly 6 to 12 cycles, a sample-barcoded 5' primer and a J-beta primer mix were used. TCRdb ran MiXCR on the 5' RACE reads and lists one entry per CDR3 protein. The table includes roughly 800,000 distinct CDR3 sequences, around 25% detected once. This CDR3 is built from 13 residues. The germline V gene encodes CDR1 SEHNR and CDR2 FQNEAQ (reference sequence). The V and J ends lost 6 bases and 4 bases respectively, with 12 bases between them. The same sample was also used in a study of T cells of mothers and their children.

Material: blood. The chain joins TRBV7-9 to TRBJ1-1, with D unresolved. This sequence was found in a boy aged 5-17 years in good health. Written as DNA, the CDR3 is TGTGCCAGCAGTGGACGGAGGAGCACTGAAGCTTTCTTT. It yields the protein CASSGRRSTEAFF.